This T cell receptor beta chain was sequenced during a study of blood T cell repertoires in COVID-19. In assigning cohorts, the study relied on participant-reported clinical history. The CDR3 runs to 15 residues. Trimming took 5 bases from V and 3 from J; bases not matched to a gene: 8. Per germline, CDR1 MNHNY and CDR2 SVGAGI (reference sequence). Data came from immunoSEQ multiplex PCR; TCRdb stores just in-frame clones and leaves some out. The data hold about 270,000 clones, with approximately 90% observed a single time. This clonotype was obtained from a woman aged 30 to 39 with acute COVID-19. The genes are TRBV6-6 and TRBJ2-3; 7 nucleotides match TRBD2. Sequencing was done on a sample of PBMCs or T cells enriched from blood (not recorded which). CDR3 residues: CASSQERGRTDTQYF. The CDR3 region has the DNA TGTGCCAGCAGTCAAGAGCGGGGTCGAACAGATACGCAGTATTTT.